This T cell receptor (beta chain) was documented in a study of shared T cell receptors in the human thymus (dated by TCRdb to about 2021). Regarding the study in general: The study examined how self-reactive, shared T-cell receptor alpha chains are generated in the human thymus.

Via the germline V gene (reference sequence), CDR1 is LNHDA and CDR2 SQIVND. V drops 6 bases and J drops 5 bases, leaving 22 bases in between. Measured from the cysteine to the phenylalanine, the CDR3 is 16 residues long. CDR3 DNA only is kept here, 48 bases in frame from base 1. On this clone: No cognate antigen has been identified for it. No base qualities exist here, and no much larger clone lies one base off it.

The library was built by means of the immunoSEQ multiplex PCR assay. TCRdb retrieved this table from immuneACCESS and kept in-frame rearrangements only. Not all clones are present; in checked studies, unresolved V genes account for under half, and no reason is known for the remainder. The sample yields 550,000 to 800,000 clones; 70% to 90% were counted once. The top ten hold over 0.008% of the sample. These data were likewise used in another study, on human thymus T cells. The second study, in turn, reports: The donors were immunologically healthy infants in Finland who had open corrective cardiac surgery for congenital heart defects. Thymus tissue was obtained as surgical resects removed during corrective cardiac surgery. Both the thymic and the peripheral blood repertoires appeared to show biased V and J gene segment usage. Highly overlapping thymic TCR repertoires among unrelated individuals were reported in the related research. The study characterized TCR alpha and beta repertoires from about 8 infant thymus samples and a few related peripheral blood samples. The cohort included more than five male and a couple of female infants, with donor ages spanning 7 to 244 days. Thymocytes were freed from the tissue by mechanical means and kept at -70 degrees C as pellets of roughly 8.5-31 million cells. A QIAsymphony instrument was used to extract genomic DNA from frozen cell pellets. The immunoSEQ multiplex PCR assay was used to amplify the TCRB and TCRAD loci from a standardized amount of quality-controlled genomic DNA. The amplicons covered the V(D)J region and were long enough to include the CDR3 and to identify the V and J genes. Amplicon sequencing was performed on an Illumina platform through the commercial immunoSEQ service. Primer bias and sequencing errors were corrected using previously described methods, and TCRAD and TCRB definitions followed the IMGT database. Repertoires were analysed with immunoSEQ Analyzer 3.0 and VDJTools, covering basic statistics, V/J segment usage, diversity estimates, rarefaction and pairwise overlap. To estimate diversity, the Chao1, ChaoE, Efron-Thisted, Shannon and inverse Simpson indices were applied, and diversity was also estimated on datasets down-sampled to the smallest sample. Repertoire overlap was assessed by strict matching of CDR3 nucleotide sequence, V gene and J gene, and clustering was done by Jaccard-based multidimensional scaling. On average, thymus samples gave 750,000 to 1,000,000 unique TCRB clonotypes, whereas blood samples gave approximately 84,000.

The chain joins TRBV19 to TRBJ1-2, with TRBD1 perhaps the D gene, on 6 matching bases. The receptor's source is a girl under two years old with a congenital heart defect. Donor details come from another sample of the same person, matched by shared clones. Sequenced material: thymocytes. The DNA sequence is as follows: TGTGCCAGTAGGACCACTACAGGGACCTCTGGGTATGGCTACACCTTC. It encodes CASRTTTGTSGYGYTF.